This T cell receptor beta chain comes out of a study of vaccination effects on CD4 cells after COVID-19. Looking at the study overall: The culture medium for some 2 million PBMC per well included 10 IU/ml IL-2 and 8.5 to 10 ug/ml peptides. Study-wide results and limits: Clones that were induced by infection or by vaccine showed marked contraction late after vaccination. Early post-infection timepoints were absent, and convalescent patients were few.

V lost 5 bases, J lost 4 bases, and 12 bases lay in between. Germline loops: CDR1 LNHNV, CDR2 YYDKDF (reference sequence). CDR3 size: 14 residues. Assay: immunoSEQ multiplex PCR; the TCRdb copy retains only in-frame clones and omits some. The profile shows more than 55,000 clones, 78% of them singletons. With approximately 10 days of culture completed, CD4+ T cells were isolated. Participants completed two doses of the BNT162b2 or mRNA-1273 vaccine. About this clone: The antigen is unknown.

This sequence joins TRBV15 and TRBJ1-3; D perhaps matches TRBD1 (5 bases). The starting material was CD4+ T cells from PBMCs cultured without peptide, obtained after COVID-19 vaccination. The clonotype comes from a human donor who received a COVID-19 vaccine. In DNA, the CDR3 is TGTGCCACCAGCGGTGGGACGTACGGAAACACCATATATTTT. This encodes CATSGGTYGNTIYF.